This T cell receptor (beta chain) was obtained from a study of OX40 agonist ivuxolimab in advanced cancers. Study as a whole: In this trial design, patients received ivuxolimab intravenously at 0.01 to 10 mg/kg every 2 weeks. Dose-escalation patients were diagnosed with hepatocellular carcinoma, melanoma, renal cell cancer or head and neck cancer.

Blood got drawn at baseline, again on cycle 4 day 1, and then on cycle 7 day 1. Study-level points and caveats: Relative to CD4+ cells, CD8+ T cells on average had more expanded clones.

Sequencing was performed with immunoSEQ multiplex PCR; in TCRdb, only in-frame clones are kept and a portion is missing. This table has tens of thousands of clones, around 90% appearing once. The CDR3 has 17 amino acids. Germline V CDR1 and CDR2: SGHRS, YFSETQ. The V segment lost 4 bases and the J segment 5 bases; nucleotides outside the gene matches: 8. Comment on this clone: Its antigen is unidentified.

The chain is built from TRBV5-1 and TRBJ2-3; 15 bases map to TRBD2. This TCR was recovered from an adult with an advanced solid tumor such as melanoma, head and neck, liver or kidney cancer. Sequenced material: CD4+ or CD8+ T cells sorted from blood, taken in a trial of the OX40 agonist ivuxolimab. The CDR3 here is CASSRGLAGGLIDTQYF. The DNA of the CDR3 is TGCGCCAGCAGCCGCGGACTAGCGGGGGGGTTAATAGATACGCAGTATTTT.